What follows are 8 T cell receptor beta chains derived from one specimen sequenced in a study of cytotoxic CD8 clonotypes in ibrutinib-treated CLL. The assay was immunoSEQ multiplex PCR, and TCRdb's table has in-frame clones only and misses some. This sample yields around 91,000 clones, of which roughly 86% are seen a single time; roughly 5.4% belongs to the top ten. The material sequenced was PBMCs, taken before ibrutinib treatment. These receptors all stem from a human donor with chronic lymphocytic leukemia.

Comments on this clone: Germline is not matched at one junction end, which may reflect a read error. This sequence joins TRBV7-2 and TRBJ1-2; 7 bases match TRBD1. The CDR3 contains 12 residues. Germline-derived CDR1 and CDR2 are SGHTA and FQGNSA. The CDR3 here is CASSQQDRVLFF. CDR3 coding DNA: TGTGCCAGCAGTCAACAAGACAGGGTTCTGTTTTTC.

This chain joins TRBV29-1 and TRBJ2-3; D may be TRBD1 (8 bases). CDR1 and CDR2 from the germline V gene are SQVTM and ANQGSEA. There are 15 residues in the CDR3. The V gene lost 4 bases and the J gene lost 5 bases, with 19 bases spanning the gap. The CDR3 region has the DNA TGCAGCGTTGGGTACAGGGGGGGTACAAGAGATACGCAGTATTTT. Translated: CSVGYRGGTRDTQYF.

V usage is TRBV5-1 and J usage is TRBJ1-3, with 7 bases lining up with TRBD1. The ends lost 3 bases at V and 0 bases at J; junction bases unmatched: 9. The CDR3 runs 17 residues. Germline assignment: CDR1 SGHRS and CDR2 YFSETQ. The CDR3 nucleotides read TGCGCCAGCAGCTCGGGACAGTCTTTCCACTCTGGAAACACCATATATTTT. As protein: CASSSGQSFHSGNTIYF.

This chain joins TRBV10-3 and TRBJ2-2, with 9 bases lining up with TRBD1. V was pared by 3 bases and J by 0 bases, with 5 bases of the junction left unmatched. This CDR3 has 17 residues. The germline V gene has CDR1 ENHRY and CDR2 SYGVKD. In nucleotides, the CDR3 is TGTGCCATCAGTGACGCGGGACAGGGTACGAACACCGGGGAGCTGTTTTTT. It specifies CAISDAGQGTNTGELFF.

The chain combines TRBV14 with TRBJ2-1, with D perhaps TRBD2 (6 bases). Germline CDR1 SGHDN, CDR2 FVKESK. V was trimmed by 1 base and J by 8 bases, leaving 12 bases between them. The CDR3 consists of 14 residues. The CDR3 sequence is CASSQGRGRDEQFF. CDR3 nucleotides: TGTGCCAGCAGCCAAGGGAGGGGACGCGATGAGCAGTTCTTC.

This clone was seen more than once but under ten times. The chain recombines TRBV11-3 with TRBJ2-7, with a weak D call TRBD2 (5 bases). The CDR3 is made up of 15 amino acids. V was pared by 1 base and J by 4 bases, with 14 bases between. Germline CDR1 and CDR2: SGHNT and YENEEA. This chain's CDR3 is CASSLVGGEFYEQYF. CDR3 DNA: TGTGCCAGCAGCTTAGTAGGAGGCGAGTTTTACGAGCAGTACTTC. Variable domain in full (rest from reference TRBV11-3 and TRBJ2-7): EAGVVQSPRYKIIEKKQPVAFWCNPISGHNTLYWYLQNLGQGPELLIRYENEEAVDDSQLPKDRFSAERLKGVDSTLKIQPAELGDSAVYLCASSLVGGEFYEQYFGPGTRLTVT.

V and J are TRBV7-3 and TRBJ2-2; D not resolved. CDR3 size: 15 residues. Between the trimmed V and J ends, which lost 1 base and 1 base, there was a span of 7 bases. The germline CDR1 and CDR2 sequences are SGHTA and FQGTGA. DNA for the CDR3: TGTGCCAGCAGCTTAATTGGCGGGAACACCGGGGAGCTGTTTTTT. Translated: CASSLIGGNTGELFF. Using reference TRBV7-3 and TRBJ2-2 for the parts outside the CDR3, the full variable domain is GAGVSQTPSNKVTEKGKYVELRCDPISGHTALYWYRQSLGQGPEFLIYFQGTGAADDSGLPNDRFFAVRPEGSVSTLKIQRTERGDSAVYLCASSLIGGNTGELFFGEGSRLTVL.

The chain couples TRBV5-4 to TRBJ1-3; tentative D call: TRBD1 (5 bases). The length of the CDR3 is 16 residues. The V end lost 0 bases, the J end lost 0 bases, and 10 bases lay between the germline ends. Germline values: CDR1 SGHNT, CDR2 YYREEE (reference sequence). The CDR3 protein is CASSLGQLTSGNTIYF. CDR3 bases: TGTGCCAGCAGCTTGGGACAGCTAACCTCTGGAAACACCATATATTTT.